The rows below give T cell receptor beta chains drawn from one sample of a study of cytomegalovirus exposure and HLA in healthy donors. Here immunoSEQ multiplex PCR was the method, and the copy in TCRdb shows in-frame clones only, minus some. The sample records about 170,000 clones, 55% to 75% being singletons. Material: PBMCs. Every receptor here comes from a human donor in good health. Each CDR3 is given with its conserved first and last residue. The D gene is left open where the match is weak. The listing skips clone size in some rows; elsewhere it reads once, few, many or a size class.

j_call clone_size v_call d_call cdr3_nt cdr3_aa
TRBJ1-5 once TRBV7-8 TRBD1 TGTGCCAGCTCTAATGATCGGCAGGGGGCGTTCGGCAATCAGCCCCAGCATTTT CASSNDRQGAFGNQPQHF
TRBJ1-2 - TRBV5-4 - TGTGCCAGCAGCATTCAGGTGTTGGACTATGGCTACACCTTC CASSIQVLDYGYTF
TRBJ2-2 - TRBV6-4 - TGTGCCAGCAGGACCGACAGGGAGGCCGGGGAGCTGTTTTTT CASRTDREAGELFF
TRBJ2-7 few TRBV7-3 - TGTGCCAGCAGCTCCCCAGGGAGGGAGCAGTACTTC CASSSPGREQYF
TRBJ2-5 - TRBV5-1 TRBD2 TGCGCCAGCAGCTTGGGCCCGGGGGGGGGACAAGAGACCCAGTACTTC CASSLGPGGGQETQYF
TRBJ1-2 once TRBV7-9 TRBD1 TGTTCCAGTTTAAAACAGGGGGGCCTTAACTATGGCTACACCTTC CSSLKQGGLNYGYTF
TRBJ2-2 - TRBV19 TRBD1 TGTGCCAGTAGTCCCTTGGACAGGGACGCCGGGGAGCTGTTTTTT CASSPLDRDAGELFF
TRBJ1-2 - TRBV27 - TGTGCCAGCAGTCCAAATGTTCCAGGGGAACCCTATGGCTACACCTTC CASSPNVPGEPYGYTF
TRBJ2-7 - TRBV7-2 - TGTGCCAGCAGCCCCAGCGCGGATTCCTACGAGCAGTACTTC CASSPSADSYEQYF
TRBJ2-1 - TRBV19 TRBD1 TGTGCCAGTAGTGTACACCGGGACAGTAACAATGAGCAGTTCTTC CASSVHRDSNNEQFF
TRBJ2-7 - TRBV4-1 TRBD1 TGCGCCAGCAGCCAACCGGGACAGGGGAAATCCTACGAGCAGTACTTC CASSQPGQGKSYEQYF
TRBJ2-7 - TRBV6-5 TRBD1 TGTGCCAGCAGCACAATCTACAGGGGGCGGAGGCAGTACTTC CASSTIYRGRRQYF
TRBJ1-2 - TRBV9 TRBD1 TGTGCCAGCAGCGTAGTACAGGGGAGAGGCTACACCTTC CASSVVQGRGYTF
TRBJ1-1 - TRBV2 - TGTGCCAGCAAGGTAACCGGGGACACTGAAGCTTTCTTT CASKVTGDTEAFF
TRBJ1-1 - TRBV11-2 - TGTGCCAGCAGCTATTTGGTTCGGGACACTGAAGCTTTCTTT CASSYLVRDTEAFF
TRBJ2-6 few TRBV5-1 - TGCGCCAGCAGCTTGGATTTTAGGGCAGGGGTTACTGGGGCCAACGTCCTGACTTTC CASSLDFRAGVTGANVLTF
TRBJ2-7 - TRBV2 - TGTGCCAGCAGTAGACAGCCCTCCTACGAGCAGTACTTC CASSRQPSYEQYF
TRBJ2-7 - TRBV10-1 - TGCGCCAGCAGTCGTGGGGGGTTCCACGAGCAGTACTTC CASSRGGFHEQYF
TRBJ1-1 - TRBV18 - TGTGCCAGCTCACCGCTATCTCCGAACACTGAAGCTTTCTTT CASSPLSPNTEAFF
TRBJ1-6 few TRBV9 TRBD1 TGTGCCAGCAGCGTAGACGACAGGGATTCACCCCTCCACTTT CASSVDDRDSPLHF
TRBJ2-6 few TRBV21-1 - TGTGCCAGCAGCAATCGAGGACAGGGCTTCTCTGGGGCCAACGTCCTGACTTTC CASSNRGQGFSGANVLTF
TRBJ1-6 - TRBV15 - TGTGCCACCAGCAGAGATATACAGCTTAATTCACCCCTCCACTTT CATSRDIQLNSPLHF
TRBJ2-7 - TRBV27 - TGTGCCAGCAGTTTAATGGGGGCCACCTACGAGCAGTACTTC CASSLMGATYEQYF
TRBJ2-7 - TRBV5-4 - TGTGCCAGCACCGGTACCCCCTACGAGCAGTACTTC CASTGTPYEQYF
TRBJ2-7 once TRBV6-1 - TGTGCCAGCAGTGAAGACAGGTCCACCTACGAGCAGTACTTC CASSEDRSTYEQYF
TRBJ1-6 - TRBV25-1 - TGTGCCAGCAGTCCGGGACTTTATAATTCACCCCTCCACTTT CASSPGLYNSPLHF
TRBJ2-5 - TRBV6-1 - TGTGCCAGCAGACAATGGAGGGACCAAGAGACCCAGTACTTC CASRQWRDQETQYF
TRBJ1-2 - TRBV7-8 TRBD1 TGTGCCGGGGGGACAGTGACTGCCGGTTATGGCTACACCTTC CAGGTVTAGYGYTF
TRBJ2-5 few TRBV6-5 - TGTGCCAGCAGTTACGATGTCAGCCAAGAGACCCAGTACTTC CASSYDVSQETQYF
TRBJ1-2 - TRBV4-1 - TGCGCCAGCAGCCCCACCACAGGGATTTATGGCTACACCTTC CASSPTTGIYGYTF
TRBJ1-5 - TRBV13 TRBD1 TGTGCCAGCAGCTGGGGACAGGGGAGCAATCAGCCCCAGCATTTT CASSWGQGSNQPQHF
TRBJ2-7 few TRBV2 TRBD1 TGTGCCAGCAGGGACCAAACAGGGGACGTCGGCTACGAGCAGTACTTC CASRDQTGDVGYEQYF
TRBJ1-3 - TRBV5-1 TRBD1 TGCGCCAGCAGCTTGTCTTCGACAGGGTCTGGAAACACCATATATTTT CASSLSSTGSGNTIYF
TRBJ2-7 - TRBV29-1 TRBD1 TGCAGCGTTGATACAGGGGCACCCCACTCCTACGAGCAGTACTTC CSVDTGAPHSYEQYF
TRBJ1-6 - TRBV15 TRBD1 TGTGCCACCAGTACGCGGGACAGGGATTATTCACCCCTCCACTTT CATSTRDRDYSPLHF
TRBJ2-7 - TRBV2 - TGTGCCAGCAGTTGGAGGGTCGGACAGGAGTCCTACGAGCAGTACTTC CASSWRVGQESYEQYF
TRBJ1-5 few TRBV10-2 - TGCGCCAGCACCCTTGGGGGGGCGGGTCAGCCCCAGCATTTT CASTLGGAGQPQHF
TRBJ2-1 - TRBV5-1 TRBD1 TGCGCCAGCAGCTGGGGGGACAGGGCCAATGAGCAGTTCTTC CASSWGDRANEQFF
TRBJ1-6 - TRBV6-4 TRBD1 TGTGCCAGCAGTAAGGGACAGGGGGATAATTCACCCCTCCACTTT CASSKGQGDNSPLHF
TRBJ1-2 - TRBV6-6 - TGTGCCAGCACCCTAACCGGGGGGGGTAGTGGCTACACCTTC CASTLTGGGSGYTF
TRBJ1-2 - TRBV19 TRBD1 TGTGCCAGTAGCTCCCGGACAGGGAGGCTGGATGGCTACACCTTC CASSSRTGRLDGYTF
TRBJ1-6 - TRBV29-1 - TGCAGCGCCTCGGGTCAGGGCTCACCCCTCCACTTT CSASGQGSPLHF
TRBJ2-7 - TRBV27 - TGTGCCAGCAGTTTATCACCCGGGGGCGAGCAGTACTTC CASSLSPGGEQYF
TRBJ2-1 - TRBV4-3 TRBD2 TGCGCCAGCAGCCAAGTTAGCGGGGGGAACAATGAGCAGTTCTTC CASSQVSGGNNEQFF
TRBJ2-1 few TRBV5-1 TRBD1 TGCGCCAGCGCAACAGGGGGCGGATACAATGAGCAGTTCTTC CASATGGGYNEQFF
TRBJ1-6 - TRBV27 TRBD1 TGTGCCAGCAGTTTATGGAATATAGACAGGGGTAATTCACCCCTCCACTTT CASSLWNIDRGNSPLHF
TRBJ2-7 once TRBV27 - TGTGCCAGCAGAGAATTTCGGACGGAGGCCTACGAGCAGTACTTC CASREFRTEAYEQYF
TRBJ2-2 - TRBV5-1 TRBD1 TGCGCCAGCAGCTTTCGGGACAGGGGGAACACCGGGGAGCTGTTTTTT CASSFRDRGNTGELFF
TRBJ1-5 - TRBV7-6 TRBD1 TGTGCCAGCAGCTCGGGGACAGGCGGCAATCAGCCCCAGCATTTT CASSSGTGGNQPQHF
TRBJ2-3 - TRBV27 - TGTGCCAGCAGTTTAAGTCAGAGCACAGATACGCAGTATTTT CASSLSQSTDTQYF
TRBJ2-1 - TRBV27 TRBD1 TGTGCCAGCAGTTTATCAGGGACAGGGAGGAATGAGCAGTTCTTC CASSLSGTGRNEQFF
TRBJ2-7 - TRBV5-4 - TGTGCCAGCAGCGACCGCCGGGACAACTCCTACGAGCAGTACTTC CASSDRRDNSYEQYF
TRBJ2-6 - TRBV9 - TGTGCCAGCAGCGTAGCACCGGAGGTCGGGTCTGGGGCCAACGTCCTGACTTTC CASSVAPEVGSGANVLTF
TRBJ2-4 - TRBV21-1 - TGTGCCCCTGAGGGCCCGGAGGGGCAAAACATTCAGTACTTC CAPEGPEGQNIQYF
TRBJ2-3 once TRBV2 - TGTGCCAGCAGTGCGTATTTGGGGGCCACAGATACGCAGTATTTT CASSAYLGATDTQYF
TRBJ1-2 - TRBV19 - TGTGCCAGTAGTATAGGTGGCAGATCTAACTATGGCTACACCTTC CASSIGGRSNYGYTF
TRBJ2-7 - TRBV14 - TGTGCCAGCAGCCCACACCCCCTCGAGCAGTACTTC CASSPHPLEQYF
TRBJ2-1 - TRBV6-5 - TGTGCCAGCAGCCCTCCTACAGGGAACAATGAGCAGTTCTTC CASSPPTGNNEQFF
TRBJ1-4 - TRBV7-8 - TGTGCCAGCAGCTTACAAATTAATGAAAAACTGTTTTTT CASSLQINEKLFF